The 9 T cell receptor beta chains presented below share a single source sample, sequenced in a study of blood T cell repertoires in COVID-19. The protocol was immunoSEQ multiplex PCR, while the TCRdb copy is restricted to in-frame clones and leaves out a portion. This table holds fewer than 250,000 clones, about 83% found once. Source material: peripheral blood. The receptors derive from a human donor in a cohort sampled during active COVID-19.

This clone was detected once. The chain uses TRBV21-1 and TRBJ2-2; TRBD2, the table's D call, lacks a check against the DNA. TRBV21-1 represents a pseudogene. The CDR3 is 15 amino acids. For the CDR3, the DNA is TGTGCCAGCAGTCGAGGACTAGCGGGATCCGGGGAGCTGTTTTTT. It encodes CASSRGLAGSGELFF.

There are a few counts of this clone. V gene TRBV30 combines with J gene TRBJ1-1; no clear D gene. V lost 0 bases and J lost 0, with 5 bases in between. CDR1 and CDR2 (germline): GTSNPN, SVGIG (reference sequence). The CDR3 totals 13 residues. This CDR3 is CAWSVDMNTEAFF. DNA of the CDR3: TGTGCCTGGAGTGTAGACATGAACACTGAAGCTTTCTTT. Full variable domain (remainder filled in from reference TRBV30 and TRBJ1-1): SQTIHQWPATLVQPVGSPLSLECTVEGTSNPNLYWYRQAAGRGLQLLFYSVGIGQISSEVPQNLSASRPQDRQFILSSKKLLLSDSGFYLCAWSVDMNTEAFFGQGTRLTVV.

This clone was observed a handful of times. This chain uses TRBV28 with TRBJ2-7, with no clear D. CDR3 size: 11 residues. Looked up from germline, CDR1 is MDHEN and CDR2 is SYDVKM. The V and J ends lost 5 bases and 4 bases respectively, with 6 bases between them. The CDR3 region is CASSVNYEQYF. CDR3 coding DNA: TGTGCCAGCAGTGTTAATTACGAGCAGTACTTC.

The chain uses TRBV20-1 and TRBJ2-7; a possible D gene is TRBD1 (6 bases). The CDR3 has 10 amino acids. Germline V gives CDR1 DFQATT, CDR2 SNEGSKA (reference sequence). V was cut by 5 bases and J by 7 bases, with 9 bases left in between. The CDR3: CSALGTEQYF. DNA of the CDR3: TGCAGTGCTCTTGGGACAGAGCAGTACTTC.

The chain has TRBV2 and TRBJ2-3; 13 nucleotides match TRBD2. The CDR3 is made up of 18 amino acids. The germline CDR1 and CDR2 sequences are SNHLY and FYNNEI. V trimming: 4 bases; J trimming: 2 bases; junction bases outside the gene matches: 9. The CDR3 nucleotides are TGTGCCAGCAGTGTACTAGCGGGGGGGCCTTTTTTCACAGATACGCAGTATTTT. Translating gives CASSVLAGGPFFTDTQYF. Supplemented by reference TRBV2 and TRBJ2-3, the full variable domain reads EPEVTQTPSHQVTQMGQEVILRCVPISNHLYFYWYRQILGQKVEFLVSFYNNEISEKSEIFDDQFSVERPDGSNFTLKIRSTKLEDSAMYFCASSVLAGGPFFTDTQYFGPGTRLTVL.

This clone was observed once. CDR3 sequence: CASSLTGKGWTGELFF. The CDR3 DNA reads TGTGCCAGCAGCTTGACGGGGAAGGGTTGGACCGGGGAGCTGTTTTTT. The rearrangement links TRBV5-4 to TRBJ2-2; perhaps TRBD2 as D (5 bases). Trimming shortened V by 1 base and J by 5 bases, and 15 bases separated the two germline ends. The germline V gene has CDR1 SGHNT and CDR2 YYREEE (reference sequence). The CDR3 length is 16 residues.

The CDR3 sequence: CASSAGGRMTEAFF. The DNA for the CDR3 is TGTGCCAGCAGCGCTGGGGGCCGGATGACTGAAGCTTTCTTT. The chain has TRBV9 and TRBJ1-1; tentative D call: TRBD1 (6 bases). Germline V lookup: CDR1 SGDLS, CDR2 YYNGEE. The CDR3 totals 14 residues. V lost 3 bases and J 5 bases, leaving 14 bases between the germline ends.

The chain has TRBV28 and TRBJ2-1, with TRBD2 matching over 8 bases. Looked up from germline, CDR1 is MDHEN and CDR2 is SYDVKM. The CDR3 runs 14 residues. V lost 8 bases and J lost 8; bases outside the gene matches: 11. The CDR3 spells CASVRSGSKDEQFF. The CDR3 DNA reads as TGTGCCAGCGTGAGAAGCGGGAGTAAGGATGAGCAGTTCTTC. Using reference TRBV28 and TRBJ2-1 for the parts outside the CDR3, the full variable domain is DVKVTQSSRYLVKRTGEKVFLECVQDMDHENMFWYRQDPGLGLRLIYFSYDVKMKEKGDIPEGYSVSREKKERFSLILESASTNQTSMYLCASVRSGSKDEQFFGPGTRLTVL.

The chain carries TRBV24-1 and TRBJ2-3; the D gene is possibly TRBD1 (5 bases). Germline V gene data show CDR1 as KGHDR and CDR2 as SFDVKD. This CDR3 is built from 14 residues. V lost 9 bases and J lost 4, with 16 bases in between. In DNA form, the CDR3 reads TGTGCCACCGGATCTCATAGGGGTTCAGATACGCAGTATTTT. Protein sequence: CATGSHRGSDTQYF.